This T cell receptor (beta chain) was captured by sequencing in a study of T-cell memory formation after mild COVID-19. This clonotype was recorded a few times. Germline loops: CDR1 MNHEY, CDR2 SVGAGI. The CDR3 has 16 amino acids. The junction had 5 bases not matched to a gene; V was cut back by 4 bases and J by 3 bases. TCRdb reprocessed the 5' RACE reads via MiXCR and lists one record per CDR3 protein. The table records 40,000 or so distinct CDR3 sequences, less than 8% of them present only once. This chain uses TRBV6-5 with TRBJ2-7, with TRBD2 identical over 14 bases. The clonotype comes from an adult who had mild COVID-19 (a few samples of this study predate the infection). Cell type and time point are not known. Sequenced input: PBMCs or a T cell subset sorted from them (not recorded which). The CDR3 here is CASSSPGLAGGYEQYF. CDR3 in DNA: TGTGCCAGCAGTTCCCCAGGACTAGCGGGAGGCTACGAGCAGTACTTC.